The 30 T cell receptor beta chains presented below share a single source sample, sequenced in a study of T cell responses to AZD1222 COVID-19 vaccine. Clones were sequenced by immunoSEQ multiplex PCR, and TCRdb holds only the in-frame ones, with some missing. The sample lists about 180,000 clones, around 88% occurring once. This specimen was peripheral blood, taken 28 days after the second AZD1222 dose. The receptors were sampled from an adult who received the AZD1222 COVID-19 vaccine.

The rearrangement joins TRBV19 to TRBJ1-5; tentative D call: TRBD1 (6 bases). V lost 7 bases and J lost 5, with 18 bases in between. From germline, CDR1 is LNHDA and CDR2 SQIVND (reference sequence). The CDR3 runs 15 residues. The CDR3: CASKAPGKGDQPQHF. Here the CDR3 DNA reads TGTGCCAGTAAAGCTCCGGGGAAGGGGGATCAGCCCCAGCATTTT. Drawing the rest from reference TRBV19 and TRBJ1-5, the complete variable domain is DGGITQSPKYLFRKEGQNVTLSCEQNLNHDAMYWYRQDPGQGLRLIYYSQIVNDFQKGDIAEGYSVSREKKESFPLTVTSAQKNPTAFYLCASKAPGKGDQPQHFGDGTRLSIL.

This chain connects TRBV10-3 to TRBJ1-1, with D hard to call. The length of the CDR3 is 13 residues. V lost 0 bases and J lost 5, with 7 bases in between. In germline, CDR1 is ENHRY, CDR2 SYGVKD. The CDR3 nucleotides are TGTGCCATCAGTGAGTCGGACCGGACTGAAGCTTTCTTT. Residues: CAISESDRTEAFF.

Only one count was recorded for this clone. This chain uses TRBV21-1 with TRBJ2-1; the D call of TRBD1 is as the table states it, not checked on the DNA. TRBV21-1 counts as a pseudogene. CDR3 length equals 12 residues. DNA for the CDR3: TGTGCCAGCAGCAAAGCGCAGTTTAAGCAGTTCTTC. Amino acids: CASSKAQFKQFF.

The chain couples TRBV10-2 to TRBJ1-1; the D gene is possibly TRBD1 (5 bases). The CDR3 length is 13 residues. Germline loops: CDR1 WSHSY, CDR2 SAAADI. V was cut by 3 bases and J by 11 bases, with 16 bases left in between. CDR3 residues: CASSEFRGSSAFF. CDR3 coding DNA: TGCGCCAGCAGTGAATTTCGGGGCTCGAGTGCTTTCTTT.

V usage is TRBV3-1 (or the pseudogene TRBV3-2) and J usage is TRBJ2-7; D is uncertain. Trimming took 1 base from V and 0 from J, leaving 7 bases between them. CDR3 length: 14 residues. Germline V gene data show CDR1 as LGHDT and CDR2 as YNNKEL (reference sequence). The CDR3 here is CASSQVRSSYEQYF. For the CDR3, the DNA is TGTGCCAGCAGCCAAGTTCGTAGCTCCTACGAGCAGTACTTC.

J is TRBJ2-7 and V is TRBV7-9; TRBD1 aligns across 10 bases. The CDR3 has 15 amino acids. CDR1 is SEHNR, CDR2 FQNEAQ, per germline (reference sequence). The V gene end was trimmed by 3 bases and the J gene end by 1 base; junction bases not matched to a gene: 3. CDR3 region: CASSFGDRGSYEQYF. Here the CDR3 DNA reads TGTGCCAGCAGCTTCGGGGACAGGGGTTCCTACGAGCAGTACTTC. Complete variable domain (other parts from reference TRBV7-9 and TRBJ2-7): DTGVSQNPRHKITKRGQNVTFRCDPISEHNRLYWYRQTLGQGPEFLTYFQNEAQLEKSRLLSDRFSAERPKGSFSTLEIQRTEQGDSAMYLCASSFGDRGSYEQYFGPGTRLTVT.

The rearrangement uses TRBV6-2 or TRBV6-3 and TRBJ1-5; weak D call: TRBD1 (6 bases). This CDR3 contains 16 residues. Looked up from germline, CDR1 is MNHEY and CDR2 is SVGEGT. The V end lost 2 bases, the J end lost 3 bases, and 14 bases lay between the germline ends. CDR3 sequence (DNA): TGTGCCAGCAGTTACAGCAGAGGGGGGAACAATCAGCCCCAGCATTTT. It codes for CASSYSRGGNNQPQHF.

As for this clone: Other DNA variants within this sample encode the same CDR3. The chain is built from TRBV18 and TRBJ2-7; TRBD1 agrees at 7 bases. Germline CDR1 reads KGHSH; CDR2 reads LQKENI. The CDR3 is 13 amino acids. The V segment lost 3 bases and the J segment 2 bases; nucleotides outside the gene matches: 1. In DNA form, the CDR3 reads TGTGCCAGCTCACCGACAGGGACCTACGAGCAGTACTTC. Translated: CASSPTGTYEQYF.

The V and J genes are TRBV19 and TRBJ2-6; tentatively, D is TRBD1 or TRBD2 (5 bases each). Trimming cost V 6 bases and J 0 bases, with 6 bases left between them. CDR1 and CDR2 (germline): LNHDA, SQIVND (reference sequence). The length of the CDR3 is 14 residues. The CDR3 is CASRGTSGANVLTF. CDR3 in DNA: TGTGCCAGTAGAGGGACCTCTGGGGCCAACGTCCTGACTTTC.

This clone was counted a single time. This chain links TRBV2 with TRBJ2-6; D is uncertain. Germline CDR1 SNHLY, CDR2 FYNNEI. This CDR3 spans 14 amino acids. V shed 4 bases and J shed 2 bases, with 6 bases lying between them. The CDR3 bases are TGTGCCAGCAGTGCGGTCGCTGGGGCCAACGTCCTGACTTTC. Encoded protein: CASSAVAGANVLTF.

The chain recombines TRBV6-2 or TRBV6-3 with TRBJ1-6; TRBD1 agrees at 7 bases. The J segment lost 4 bases and the V segment lost 2 bases, leaving 2 bases of the junction unmatched. The CDR3 runs to 15 residues. In germline, CDR1 is MNHEY, CDR2 SVGEGT. This CDR3 reads CASSYGTVYNSPLHF. The CDR3 DNA sequence: TGTGCCAGCAGTTACGGGACAGTGTATAATTCACCCCTCCACTTT.

The chain employs TRBV28 and TRBJ1-6; 9 bases are a match to TRBD1. Trimming cost V 3 bases and J 10 bases; bases outside gene matches: 4. The germline V gene encodes CDR1 MDHEN and CDR2 SYDVKM. The CDR3 is 14 amino acids. CDR3 sequence: CASSLGQGRSPLHF. The CDR3 coding sequence is TGTGCCAGCAGTTTGGGACAGGGCCGGTCACCCCTCCACTTT.

V is TRBV9 and J is TRBJ2-1; the D call may be TRBD1 or TRBD2 (5 bases each). The CDR3 has 14 residues. Germline values: CDR1 SGDLS, CDR2 YYNGEE. The V and J ends lost 3 bases and 5 bases respectively, with 12 bases between them. CDR3 in DNA: TGTGCCAGCAGCGGGGACCTGTCGAACAATGAGCAGTTCTTC. Translation gives CASSGDLSNNEQFF. Looking up the rest from reference TRBV9 and TRBJ2-1 gives the full variable domain: DSGVTQTPKHLITATGQRVTLRCSPRSGDLSVYWYQQSLDQGLQFLIQYYNGEERAKGNILERFSAQQFPDLHSELNLSSLELGDSALYFCASSGDLSNNEQFFGPGTRLTVL.

V and J are TRBV6-5 and TRBJ1-2; 11 positions match TRBD1. The length of the CDR3 is 13 residues. The trim removed 5 bases at V and 9 bases at J, leaving 5 bases unmatched. Germline CDR1 and CDR2: MNHEY and SVGAGI. The CDR3 is CASSPGTGGSYTF. The CDR3 coding sequence is TGTGCCAGCAGTCCCGGGACAGGGGGGAGCTACACCTTC.

V is TRBV7-6 and J is TRBJ2-7; weak D call: TRBD1 (5 bases). V was cut by 3 bases and J by 3 bases, with 15 bases left in between. This CDR3 contains 15 residues. Germline V gene lookup returns CDR1 SGHVS and CDR2 FNYEAQ. CDR3 residues: CASSFNQWGLYEQYF. The DNA of the CDR3 is TGTGCCAGCAGCTTTAATCAGTGGGGCCTCTACGAGCAGTACTTC. Full variable domain (outside the CDR3, taken from reference TRBV7-6 and TRBJ2-7): GAGVSQSPRYKVTKRGQDVALRCDPISGHVSLYWYRQALGQGPEFLTYFNYEAQQDKSGLPNDRFSAERPEGSISTLTIQRTEQRDSAMYRCASSFNQWGLYEQYFGPGTRLTVT.

The chain links TRBV7-3 to TRBJ1-1; 8 bases are shared with TRBD1. V was clipped by 4 bases and J by 1 base; unmatched bases: 5. The CDR3 has 15 amino acids. Germline V CDR1 and CDR2: SGHTA, FQGTGA. This CDR3 is CASSSAGGGNTEAFF. The CDR3 region has the DNA TGTGCCAGCAGCTCAGCAGGGGGCGGGAACACTGAAGCTTTCTTT. Drawing the rest from reference TRBV7-3 and TRBJ1-1, the complete variable domain is GAGVSQTPSNKVTEKGKYVELRCDPISGHTALYWYRQSLGQGPEFLIYFQGTGAADDSGLPNDRFFAVRPEGSVSTLKIQRTERGDSAVYLCASSSAGGGNTEAFFGQGTRLTVV.

This chain joins TRBV25-1 and TRBJ1-6; no clear D. The CDR3 spans 14 residues. Per germline, CDR1 MGHDK and CDR2 SYGVNS. The germline V and J ends were trimmed by 5 bases and 1 base, with 6 bases remaining between them. CDR3 amino acids: CASSLGSYNSPLHF. CDR3 sequence (DNA): TGTGCCAGCAGTCTAGGATCCTATAATTCACCCCTCCACTTT.

The V and J genes are TRBV10-3 and TRBJ2-2; D unclear. The length of the CDR3 is 16 residues. Germline V lookup: CDR1 ENHRY, CDR2 SYGVKD. Trimming removed 3 bases from V and 4 bases from J, with 15 bases in between. The CDR3 DNA reads TGTGCCATCAGTGACCCTCGGCGAAAGGGCACCGGGGAGCTGTTTTTT. This encodes CAISDPRRKGTGELFF.

This chain links TRBV19 with TRBJ2-7, with D uncertain. V lost 3 bases to trimming and J lost 1 base, with 10 bases between them. This CDR3 is 14 amino acids long. Germline values: CDR1 LNHDA, CDR2 SQIVND (reference sequence). In DNA, the CDR3 is TGTGCCAGTAGTATGTCGGCCGATTCCTACGAGCAGTACTTC. Protein product: CASSMSADSYEQYF.

The rearrangement joins TRBV6-1 to TRBJ2-3, with D possibly being TRBD1 (7 bases). Germline CDR1 is MNHNS and CDR2 is SASEGT. The CDR3 sequence is 18 residues long. V was trimmed by 4 bases and J by 2 bases, leaving 22 bases between them. The CDR3: CASSGQEGTVSFTDTQYF. CDR3 sequence (DNA): TGTGCCAGCAGTGGACAGGAGGGGACAGTTTCCTTCACAGATACGCAGTATTTT.

The genes are TRBV24-1 and TRBJ2-3; D tentatively fits TRBD1 or TRBD2 (5 bases each). The CDR3 loop spans 16 amino acids. V was trimmed by 0 bases and J by 1 base, leaving 10 bases between them. CDR1 and CDR2 from the germline V gene are KGHDR and SFDVKD. The CDR3 here is CATSDLPGTRTDTQYF. The DNA for the CDR3 is TGTGCCACCAGTGATTTGCCAGGGACCCGCACAGATACGCAGTATTTT.

The chain carries TRBV14 and TRBJ2-2, with D unresolved. Germline CDR1 reads SGHDN; CDR2 reads FVKESK. This CDR3 contains 13 residues. V gave up 3 bases and J gave up 4 bases, with 6 bases separating them. This CDR3 is CASSQLGTGELFF. In DNA, the CDR3 is TGTGCCAGCAGCCAGCTAGGCACCGGGGAGCTGTTTTTT.

V gene TRBV2 combines with J gene TRBJ2-2, with 8 bases aligning to TRBD1. V lost 4 bases and J lost 2; bases outside the gene matches: 3. CDR1 is SNHLY, CDR2 FYNNEI, per germline. CDR3 length: 15 residues. CDR3 in DNA: TGTGCCAGCAGTGCGCAGGGGGCAAACACCGGGGAGCTGTTTTTT. This gives the protein CASSAQGANTGELFF.

The genes are TRBV2 and TRBJ2-5; 8 bases match TRBD1. V was clipped by 6 bases and J by 1 base; unmatched bases: 7. The CDR3 has 15 residues. Germline CDR1 SNHLY, CDR2 FYNNEI. DNA of the CDR3: TGTGCCAGCAGGAGGGACAGGCCTTCCCAAGAGACCCAGTACTTC. Its protein product is CASRRDRPSQETQYF.

On this clone itself: This sample also contains other DNA sequences that code for the same CDR3. V gene TRBV6-1 combines with J gene TRBJ2-1, with D unclear. The germline CDR1 and CDR2 sequences are MNHNS and SASEGT. The germline V and J ends were trimmed by 2 bases and 8 bases, with 4 bases remaining between them. CDR3 length: 11 residues. The CDR3 sequence is CASSERYEQFF. The CDR3 region has the DNA TGTGCCAGCAGTGAAAGGTATGAGCAGTTCTTC.

This clone was observed a single time. V gene TRBV11-2 combines with J gene TRBJ2-5; unclear D gene. CDR3 length: 15 amino acids. CDR1 is SGHAT and CDR2 is FQNNGV in the germline V gene. Deletions cut 4 bases from V and 3 bases from J, with 15 bases between. The CDR3 sequence: CASSSRRQFEETQYF. The CDR3 coding sequence is TGTGCCAGCAGCTCCCGCCGGCAGTTCGAAGAGACCCAGTACTTC.

This clone was counted between two and nine times. The chain carries TRBV6-1 and TRBJ2-3, with D possibly TRBD1 on 6 matching bases. This CDR3 spans 16 amino acids. Germline V gene lookup returns CDR1 MNHNS and CDR2 SASEGT. V was clipped by 3 bases and J by 0 bases, with 13 bases between them. CDR3 DNA sequence: TGTGCCAGCAGTGAGTACAGGGCTTCTAGCACAGATACGCAGTATTTT. The encoded protein is CASSEYRASSTDTQYF.

The chain has TRBV19 and TRBJ1-5, with D possibly TRBD1 on 5 matching bases. Germline assignment: CDR1 LNHDA and CDR2 SQIVND (reference sequence). Trimming pared 1 base from V and 1 base from J, leaving 11 bases between. CDR3 size: 16 residues. The CDR3 sequence is CASSIGWGVSNQPQHF. The CDR3 DNA follows: TGTGCCAGTAGTATAGGGTGGGGGGTCAGCAATCAGCCCCAGCATTTT.

V gene TRBV5-1 combines with J gene TRBJ2-5; TRBD2 matches at 7 bases. From germline, CDR1 is SGHRS and CDR2 YFSETQ. CDR3 size: 15 residues. The trim removed 4 bases at V and 3 bases at J, leaving 9 bases unmatched. The CDR3 nucleotides are TGCGCCAGCAGCCGAGGAGCGGGGATAAAAGAGACCCAGTACTTC. This encodes CASSRGAGIKETQYF.

The chain joins TRBV7-9 to TRBJ1-1; no reliable D call. The V gene lost 1 base and the J gene lost 3 bases, with 9 bases spanning the gap. The germline V gene has CDR1 SEHNR and CDR2 FQNEAQ (reference sequence). This CDR3 has 14 amino acids. CDR3 DNA sequence: TGTGCCAGCAGCTTAGAATCGGCTGACACTGAAGCTTTCTTT. Encoded protein: CASSLESADTEAFF.